These 9 T cell receptor beta chains were sequenced from one sample in a study of blood T cell repertoires in COVID-19. Some clones are missing from TCRdb's copy, which holds only in-frame ones; the method was immunoSEQ multiplex PCR. Of about 42,000 clones listed, about 85% are singletons. The sample consisted of peripheral blood. These receptors all stem from a human donor in a cohort sampled during active COVID-19.

The chain carries TRBV7-8 and TRBJ1-4; possible D gene TRBD1, 5 bases. Germline CDR1 and CDR2: SGHVS and FQNEAQ. V lost 5 bases and J 1 base, leaving 8 bases between the germline ends. The CDR3 is 14 amino acids. The CDR3: CASSLGGTNEKLFF. The CDR3 DNA reads as TGTGCCAGCAGCCTGGGGGGAACTAATGAAAAACTGTTTTTT.

The V gene is TRBV11-2, the J gene TRBJ2-7, with a tentative D call TRBD1 (6 bases). Trimming left V 5 bases short and J 3 bases short, with 26 bases between. CDR1 is SGHAT, CDR2 FQNNGV, per germline. This CDR3 is built from 18 residues. CDR3 in amino acids: CASSPATNRAEAHYEQYF. The CDR3 DNA follows: TGTGCCAGCAGCCCCGCCACTAACAGGGCCGAAGCCCACTACGAGCAGTACTTC.

The chain has TRBV15 and TRBJ2-5; perhaps TRBD1 as D (5 bases). Trimming shortened V by 0 bases and J by 5 bases, and 13 bases separated the two germline ends. The germline V gene encodes CDR1 LNHNV and CDR2 YYDKDF (reference sequence). This CDR3 has 15 amino acids. The CDR3: CATSREESRAETQYF. The DNA of the CDR3 is TGTGCCACCAGCAGAGAAGAGTCCAGGGCCGAGACCCAGTACTTC.

The chain couples TRBV27 to TRBJ2-5, with TRBD1 matching 9 bases. This CDR3 contains 19 residues. Germline V gene sequence: CDR1 MNHEY, CDR2 SMNVEV (reference sequence). J lost 2 bases, V lost 1 base, and 14 bases had no gene match. DNA for the CDR3: TGTGCCAGCAGTTTATTGGGCCCCGGGACAGGGTGGGTACAAGAGACCCAGTACTTC. This gives the protein CASSLLGPGTGWVQETQYF.

V gene TRBV11-3 combines with J gene TRBJ2-3, with a possible D match to TRBD2 (6 bases). The CDR3 spans 16 residues. Germline V gene sequence: CDR1 SGHNT, CDR2 YENEEA. V lost 1 base to trimming and J lost 1 base, with 12 bases between them. The CDR3 bases are TGTGCCAGCAGCTTAGGGGCCGGGAGCCGCACAGATACGCAGTATTTT. Its protein is CASSLGAGSRTDTQYF.

This clone is a singleton in its sample. This sequence joins TRBV28 and TRBJ2-1; 7 nucleotides align to TRBD2. The germline V gene has CDR1 MDHEN and CDR2 SYDVKM. The CDR3 covers 13 residues. Germline trimming cut 4 bases from V and 8 bases from J; bases unmatched to any gene: 5. The CDR3 nucleotides are TGTGCCAGCAGTTATCCGGGAGGCCATGAGCAGTTCTTC. Protein product: CASSYPGGHEQFF.

The genes are TRBV3-1 (or the pseudogene TRBV3-2) and TRBJ2-1, with 15 bases identical to TRBD2. Germline CDR1 LGHDT, CDR2 YNNKEL (reference sequence). This CDR3 comprises 17 residues. The ends lost 3 bases at V and 4 bases at J; junction bases unmatched: 4. CDR3 DNA: TGTGCCAGCAGCCAGAGGACTAGCGGGGGGGCTTACAATGAGCAGTTCTTC. Its translation: CASSQRTSGGAYNEQFF.

V and J are TRBV9 and TRBJ2-7, with 9 positions matching TRBD1. Looked up from germline, CDR1 is SGDLS and CDR2 is YYNGEE. Germline trimming cut 4 bases from V and 4 bases from J; bases unmatched to any gene: 6. The CDR3 is 14 residues long. CDR3 amino acids: CASSLSGTGYEQYF. The DNA of the CDR3 is TGTGCCAGCAGCCTCTCCGGGACAGGGTACGAGCAGTACTTC. Using reference TRBV9 and TRBJ2-7 for the parts outside the CDR3, the full variable domain is DSGVTQTPKHLITATGQRVTLRCSPRSGDLSVYWYQQSLDQGLQFLIQYYNGEERAKGNILERFSAQQFPDLHSELNLSSLELGDSALYFCASSLSGTGYEQYFGPGTRLTVT.

This clone was counted only a few times. The V and J genes are TRBV3-1 (or the pseudogene TRBV3-2) and TRBJ2-2, with 14 positions matching TRBD2. There are 15 residues in the CDR3. The germline CDR1 and CDR2 sequences are LGHDT and YNNKEL (reference sequence). The CDR3 reads CATGTSGGQTGELFF. Written as DNA, the CDR3 is TGTGCTACCGGGACTAGCGGGGGTCAGACCGGGGAGCTGTTTTTT.